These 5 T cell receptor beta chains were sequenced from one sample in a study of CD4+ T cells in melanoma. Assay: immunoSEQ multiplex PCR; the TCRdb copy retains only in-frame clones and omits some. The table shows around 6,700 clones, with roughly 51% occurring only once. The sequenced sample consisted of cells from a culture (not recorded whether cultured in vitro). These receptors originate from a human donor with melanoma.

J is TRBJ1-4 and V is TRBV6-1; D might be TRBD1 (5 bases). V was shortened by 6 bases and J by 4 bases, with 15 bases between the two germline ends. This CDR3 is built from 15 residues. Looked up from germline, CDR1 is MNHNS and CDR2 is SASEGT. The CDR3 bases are TGTGCCAGCAGATCCGGGGGGTCTGGTAATGAAAAACTGTTTTTT. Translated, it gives CASRSGGSGNEKLFF.

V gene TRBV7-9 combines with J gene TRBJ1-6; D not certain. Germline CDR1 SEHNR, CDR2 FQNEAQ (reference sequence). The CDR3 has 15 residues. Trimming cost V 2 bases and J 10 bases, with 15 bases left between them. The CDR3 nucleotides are TGTGCCAGCAGCTTAACGGAGGGTCGGAACTCACCCCTCCACTTT. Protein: CASSLTEGRNSPLHF.

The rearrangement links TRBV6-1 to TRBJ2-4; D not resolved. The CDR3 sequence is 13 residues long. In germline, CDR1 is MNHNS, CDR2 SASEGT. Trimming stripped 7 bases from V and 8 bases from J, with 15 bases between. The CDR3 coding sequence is TGTGCCAGCACCATTTTGGGTCGGGACATTCAGTACTTC. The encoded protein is CASTILGRDIQYF.

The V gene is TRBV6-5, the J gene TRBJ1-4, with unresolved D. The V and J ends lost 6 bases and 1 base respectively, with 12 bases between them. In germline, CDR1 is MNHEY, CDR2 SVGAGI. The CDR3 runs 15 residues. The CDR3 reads CASSPQLITNEKLFF. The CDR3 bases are TGTGCCAGCAGCCCCCAGCTTATAACTAATGAAAAACTGTTTTTT.

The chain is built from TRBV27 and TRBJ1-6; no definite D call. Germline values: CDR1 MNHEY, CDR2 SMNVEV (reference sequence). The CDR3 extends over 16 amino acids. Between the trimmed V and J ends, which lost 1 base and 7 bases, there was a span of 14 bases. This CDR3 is CASSLYVSPGNSPLHF. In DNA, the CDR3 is TGTGCCAGCAGTTTATATGTCTCACCGGGGAATTCACCCCTCCACTTT.